The 26 T cell receptor beta chains below come from one sample, sequenced in a study of OX40 agonist ivuxolimab in advanced cancers. The method was immunoSEQ multiplex PCR; TCRdb's version includes in-frame clones alone and lacks a portion of them. The sample consists of tens of thousands of clones, about nine tenths of them appearing once. The input for sequencing was CD4+ or CD8+ T cells sorted from blood, taken in a trial of the OX40 agonist ivuxolimab. These receptor sequences come from an adult with an advanced solid tumor such as melanoma, head and neck, liver or kidney cancer.

The chain joins TRBV9 to TRBJ2-7, with 7 bases lining up with TRBD1. The CDR3 has 16 residues. In germline, CDR1 is SGDLS, CDR2 YYNGEE. Germline trimming cut 3 bases from V and 2 bases from J; bases unmatched to any gene: 11. CDR3 in amino acids: CASSAGGQPPTYEQYF. CDR3 DNA: TGTGCCAGCAGCGCAGGGGGACAGCCCCCAACCTACGAGCAGTACTTC.

This clone was seen once. The chain couples TRBV10-1 to TRBJ2-1; the D is unclear. Germline loops: CDR1 WNHNN, CDR2 SYGVQD (reference sequence). The V and J ends lost 0 bases and 2 bases respectively, with 14 bases between them. The CDR3 has 17 residues. The CDR3 DNA follows: TGCGCCAGCAGTGAGTCGACGATGACGCGAGCCTACAATGAGCAGTTCTTC. Residues: CASSESTMTRAYNEQFF.

The chain uses TRBV9 and TRBJ2-1; TRBD1 matches at 8 bases. The CDR3 has 13 residues. Germline V CDR1 and CDR2: SGDLS, YYNGEE. V lost 3 bases, J lost 10 bases, and 6 bases stayed unmatched. The CDR3 loop reads CASSGQGYVEQFF. The CDR3 nucleotides read TGTGCCAGCAGCGGACAGGGGTATGTCGAGCAGTTCTTC.

This chain links TRBV9 with TRBJ2-2; D gene uncertain. Germline V gene lookup returns CDR1 SGDLS and CDR2 YYNGEE. The CDR3 runs to 13 residues. Trimming pared 2 bases from V and 6 bases from J, leaving 8 bases between. CDR3 nucleotides: TGTGCCAGCAGCGTGTCCGACCCCGGGGAGCTGTTTTTT. It encodes CASSVSDPGELFF.

This sequence joins TRBV11-2 and TRBJ2-7; perhaps TRBD1 as D (6 bases). The CDR3 loop spans 13 amino acids. The V end lost 4 bases, the J end lost 3 bases, and 10 bases lay between the germline ends. Germline CDR1 and CDR2: SGHAT and FQNNGV. CDR3 sequence reads: CASSSDSFYEQYF. The CDR3, as DNA: TGTGCCAGCAGCTCGGACAGTTTCTACGAGCAGTACTTC.

V usage is TRBV9 and J usage is TRBJ1-1; D possibly corresponds to TRBD1 (6 bases). This CDR3 region has 12 residues. CDR1 and CDR2 (germline): SGDLS, YYNGEE. With 5 bases removed from V and 5 bases from J, the gap between germline ends came to 10 bases. The CDR3 sequence: CASRSTGTEAFF. CDR3 DNA: TGTGCCAGCAGGTCTACAGGGACTGAAGCTTTCTTT.

The chain combines TRBV9 with TRBJ1-4, with TRBD1 identical over 11 bases. Trimming took 3 bases from V and 8 from J; bases not matched to a gene: 9. This CDR3 is built from 16 residues. Germline-derived CDR1 and CDR2 are SGDLS and YYNGEE. DNA of the CDR3: TGTGCCAGCAGCGACAAAACCGGGACAGGGGGAGAAAAACTGTTTTTT. This codes for CASSDKTGTGGEKLFF.

This chain connects TRBV21-1 to TRBJ1-1; TRBD1 is the table's D call and was not checked against the DNA. TRBV21-1 constitutes a pseudogene. The CDR3 is 15 residues long. As DNA, the CDR3 is TGTGCCAGCGAGCAAACAGGGGGGGAGAACACTGAAGCTTTCTTT. Translated: CASEQTGGENTEAFF.

This chain uses TRBV7-2 with TRBJ2-5, with 7 bases identical to TRBD2. Germline CDR1 and CDR2: SGHTA and FQGNSA. The CDR3 length is 15 residues. The J segment lost 6 bases and the V segment lost 3 bases, leaving 10 bases of the junction unmatched. The chain's CDR3 is CASSFLLASGQTQYF. Written as DNA, the CDR3 is TGTGCCAGCAGCTTCCTACTAGCGTCGGGCCAGACCCAGTACTTC.

As to this clone: The same CDR3 also results from other DNA sequences found in this sample. The chain joins TRBV19 to TRBJ1-1; TRBD1 might be the D (5 bases). CDR1 and CDR2 (germline): LNHDA, SQIVND (reference sequence). This CDR3 region has 12 residues. Trimming pared 6 bases from V and 4 bases from J, leaving 9 bases between. For the CDR3, the DNA is TGTGCCAGTAGCCCCGGGGGCACTGAAGCTTTCTTT. Translation gives CASSPGGTEAFF.

V and J are TRBV9 and TRBJ1-4; D might be TRBD1 (5 bases). V dropped 0 bases and J dropped 8 bases, with 14 bases sitting between them. CDR3 length: 15 amino acids. Germline CDR1 reads SGDLS; CDR2 reads YYNGEE. The CDR3, as DNA: TGTGCCAGCAGCGTAGAAGGGACGGCGGCCGAAAAACTGTTTTTT. The encoded protein is CASSVEGTAAEKLFF.

The chain has TRBV29-1 and TRBJ2-7; 10 nucleotides line up with TRBD2. V was clipped by 1 base and J by 9 bases; unmatched bases: 15. This CDR3 has 16 residues. Per germline, CDR1 SQVTM and CDR2 ANQGSEA. The CDR3 DNA reads as TGCAGCGTTGAAGGGGAACTAGCGGGGCCACCGAGGATGCAGTACTTC. This encodes CSVEGELAGPPRMQYF.

V and J are TRBV10-3 and TRBJ1-3; D gene uncertain. The CDR3 contains 13 residues. The germline V and J ends were trimmed by 10 bases and 1 base, with 11 bases remaining between them. Germline CDR1 ENHRY, CDR2 SYGVKD. The CDR3 is CASTGISGNTIYF. The CDR3 DNA is TGTGCCAGTACTGGTATATCTGGAAACACCATATATTTT.

This clone was recorded once. V gene TRBV27 combines with J gene TRBJ1-6, with D possibly being TRBD1 (5 bases). CDR1 and CDR2 (germline): MNHEY, SMNVEV (reference sequence). V was shortened by 2 bases and J by 9 bases, with 14 bases between the two germline ends. The CDR3 runs 15 residues. The CDR3 loop reads CASSLPVGLGSPLHF. CDR3 sequence (DNA): TGTGCCAGCAGTTTACCCGTGGGACTTGGTTCACCCCTCCACTTT.

Worth noting for this clone: Other DNA variants within this sample encode the same CDR3. J is TRBJ2-7 and V is TRBV7-6; D uncertain. The V end was cut by 2 bases, the J end by 8 bases, with 10 bases between. This CDR3 region has 12 residues. In germline, CDR1 is SGHVS, CDR2 FNYEAQ. CDR3 sequence: CASSLYRAKQYV. As DNA, the CDR3 is TGTGCCAGCAGCTTATACAGAGCAAAGCAGTACGTC.

The V call is TRBV6-1, the J call TRBJ2-3; the match to TRBD2 covers 11 bases. CDR1 and CDR2 from the germline V gene are MNHNS and SASEGT. This CDR3 region has 15 residues. Losses at the gene ends were 4 bases for V and 6 bases for J; bases not matched to a gene: 6. CDR3 DNA sequence: TGTGCCAGCAGTGCCGAGACTAGCGGGGCTGATACGCAGTATTTT. This codes for CASSAETSGADTQYF.

The chain employs TRBV2 and TRBJ2-7, with D tentatively TRBD2 (5 bases). Germline V gene data show CDR1 as SNHLY and CDR2 as FYNNEI. The CDR3 has 16 residues. Trimming took 1 base from V and 1 from J, leaving 14 bases between them. This CDR3 reads CASSEGGVGLSYEQYV. The CDR3 DNA reads as TGTGCCAGCAGTGAAGGGGGAGTAGGCCTATCCTACGAGCAGTACGTC.

The chain couples TRBV4-3 to TRBJ1-1; D not resolved. This CDR3 has 13 residues. Germline loops: CDR1 LGHNA, CDR2 YSLEER. V was trimmed by 0 bases and J by 3 bases, leaving 5 bases between them. Here the CDR3 DNA reads TGCGCCAGCAGCCAAGACAGCGACACTGAAGCTTTCTTT. Translated: CASSQDSDTEAFF.

The chain carries TRBV28 and TRBJ2-5; 7 nucleotides line up with TRBD1. Looked up from germline, CDR1 is MDHEN and CDR2 is SYDVKM. V shed 5 bases, J shed 2 bases, and the junction held 5 bases outside the gene matches. This CDR3 is 14 amino acids long. The DNA for the CDR3 is TGTGCCAGCAGTCCGGACAGGTGGCAAGAGACCCAGTACTTC. As protein: CASSPDRWQETQYF.

This clone has just one count. This chain connects TRBV5-1 to TRBJ2-7; 10 bases are a match to TRBD2. With V trimmed by 1 base and J by 5 bases, 6 bases remained unmatched. The CDR3 consists of 15 residues. Germline V gene data show CDR1 as SGHRS and CDR2 as YFSETQ. This chain's CDR3 is CASSLRLAGVNEQYF. The CDR3 nucleotides are TGCGCCAGCAGCTTGCGGCTAGCGGGAGTGAACGAGCAGTACTTC.

The chain joins TRBV28 to TRBJ2-2; 10 bases are a match to TRBD1. Per the germline V gene, CDR1 is MDHEN and CDR2 is SYDVKM. The V segment lost 4 bases and the J segment 7 bases; nucleotides outside the gene matches: 9. The CDR3 sequence is 16 residues long. The CDR3 protein is CASSSRQGALGGELFF. CDR3 sequence (DNA): TGTGCCAGCAGTTCCCGACAGGGGGCGCTTGGCGGGGAGCTGTTTTTT.

This sequence joins TRBV18 and TRBJ2-3; 8 bases align to TRBD1. Germline CDR1 KGHSH, CDR2 LQKENI. Trimming cost V 4 bases and J 2 bases; bases outside gene matches: 2. The length of the CDR3 is 14 residues. The CDR3 reads CASSRQGNTDTQYF. In DNA, the CDR3 is TGTGCCAGCTCACGACAGGGGAACACAGATACGCAGTATTTT.

V gene TRBV27 combines with J gene TRBJ2-7; D gene uncertain. Trimming took off 5 bases at V and 2 bases at J, with 10 bases between the two ends. The CDR3 is 13 amino acids. CDR1 MNHEY and CDR2 SMNVEV come from the germline V gene (reference sequence). CDR3 amino acids: CASSPLYPYEQYF. In nucleotides, the CDR3 is TGTGCCAGCAGTCCGCTATACCCCTACGAGCAGTACTTC.

The chain has TRBV5-5 and TRBJ2-7; D may match TRBD1 or TRBD2 (6 bases each). The V and J ends lost 3 bases and 2 bases respectively, with 15 bases between them. The germline V gene has CDR1 SGHKS and CDR2 YYEKEE (reference sequence). The CDR3 runs to 15 residues. CDR3 nucleotide sequence: TGTGCCAGCAGCTGGGGGGCTAGCAATACCTACGAGCAGTACTTC. Its protein is CASSWGASNTYEQYF.

The V call is TRBV6-5, the J call TRBJ1-1; D call uncertain. The ends were cut back, 9 bases at V and 8 bases at J, with 22 bases in the middle. CDR1 and CDR2 from the germline V gene are MNHEY and SVGAGI. This CDR3 region has 14 residues. The CDR3 sequence: CASAWSKLGLEAFF. In DNA form, the CDR3 reads TGTGCCAGTGCTTGGTCGAAGTTAGGGCTAGAAGCTTTCTTT.

V and J are TRBV7-9 and TRBJ1-2, with 10 bases matching TRBD1. The CDR3 has 16 residues. The trim removed 0 bases at V and 3 bases at J, leaving 4 bases unmatched. From germline, CDR1 is SEHNR and CDR2 FQNEAQ (reference sequence). As DNA, the CDR3 is TGTGCCAGCAGCTTAGCCTGGGACAGGGGCGACTATGGCTACACCTTC. Translation gives CASSLAWDRGDYGYTF.